The 30 T cell receptor beta chains below all came from one sample that was sequenced in a study of blood T cell repertoires in COVID-19. Repertoires were generated with immunoSEQ multiplex PCR, while TCRdb's copy carries only in-frame clones and drops some. The sample yields a few hundred thousand clones, 85% to 90% seen once. Specimen: peripheral blood. The receptors shown here come from a woman between 55 and 75 years old with COVID-19, enrolled during active disease.

The gene calls are TRBV3-1 (or the pseudogene TRBV3-2) and TRBJ1-3; tentative D call: TRBD1 (6 bases). CDR1 and CDR2 from the germline V gene are LGHDT and YNNKEL (reference sequence). The CDR3 is 13 amino acids. Deletions cut 5 bases from V and 4 bases from J, with 9 bases between. Here the CDR3 reads CASSTQGGNTIYF. The CDR3 DNA sequence: TGTGCCAGCAGCACACAGGGCGGAAACACCATATATTTT.

The chain carries TRBV29-1 and TRBJ2-1; TRBD1 agrees at 11 bases. The CDR3 is 13 residues long. Germline V gene lookup returns CDR1 SQVTM and CDR2 ANQGSEA. J was trimmed by 7 bases and V by 7 bases; bases with no gene match: 6. The CDR3 loop is CSADRDRGNEQFF. CDR3 in DNA: TGCAGCGCCGACCGGGACAGGGGGAATGAGCAGTTCTTC.

Only one count was recorded for this clone. Other nucleotide sequences from this sample produce the same CDR3. V gene TRBV19 combines with J gene TRBJ1-1; D is uncertain. CDR1 and CDR2 from the germline V gene are LNHDA and SQIVND (reference sequence). The CDR3 loop spans 14 amino acids. Trimming took off 6 bases at V and 0 bases at J, with 11 bases between the two ends. The CDR3: CASSRRELNTEAFF. In DNA, the CDR3 is TGTGCCAGTAGCCGTCGGGAGCTGAACACTGAAGCTTTCTTT.

The chain combines TRBV24-1 with TRBJ2-5, with a weak D call TRBD2 (5 bases). Looked up from germline, CDR1 is KGHDR and CDR2 is SFDVKD. V was pared by 4 bases and J by 2 bases, with 7 bases between. This CDR3 is built from 13 residues. CDR3 nucleotides: TGTGCCACCAGTGACCCGGGGCAAGAGACCCAGTACTTC. This sequence encodes CATSDPGQETQYF.

The chain uses TRBV19 and TRBJ2-5, with 8 bases matching TRBD1. The length of the CDR3 is 15 residues. Germline CDR1 LNHDA, CDR2 SQIVND (reference sequence). J gave up 5 bases and V 3 bases, and 8 bases lay outside the gene matches. The CDR3 reads CASSIGWTGRETQYF. In DNA, the CDR3 is TGTGCCAGTAGTATTGGCTGGACAGGGAGGGAGACCCAGTACTTC.

The chain joins TRBV10-3 to TRBJ1-6; TRBD1 matches 7 bases. The CDR3 totals 15 residues. The germline gives CDR1 ENHRY, CDR2 SYGVKD. V gave up 6 bases and J gave up 8 bases; unmatched junction bases: 10. In nucleotides, the CDR3 is TGTGCCATCAGCCCAACCGACAGGGTCTATTCACCCCTCCACTTT. Residues: CAISPTDRVYSPLHF.

The rearrangement joins TRBV6-5 to TRBJ1-2, with D perhaps matching TRBD1 (5 bases). From germline, CDR1 is MNHEY and CDR2 SVGAGI. V was pared by 8 bases and J by 3 bases, with 13 bases between. The CDR3 is 13 residues long. This chain's CDR3 is CASGVGGDYGYTF. CDR3 nucleotides: TGTGCCAGCGGCGTTGGAGGGGACTATGGCTACACCTTC.

V is TRBV11-2 and J is TRBJ1-3, with TRBD1 identical over 7 bases. Losses at the gene ends were 3 bases for V and 0 bases for J; bases not matched to a gene: 5. The length of the CDR3 is 16 residues. Germline V gene data show CDR1 as SGHAT and CDR2 as FQNNGV. For the CDR3, the DNA is TGTGCCAGCAGCTTTCGGACAGGTAGCTCTGGAAACACCATATATTTT. Its protein product is CASSFRTGSSGNTIYF.

This chain uses TRBV4-1 with TRBJ2-1, with D maybe TRBD2 (5 bases). CDR1 and CDR2 (germline): MGHRA, YSYEKL. The V end was cut by 1 base, the J end by 5 bases, with 6 bases between. This CDR3 is 13 amino acids long. The CDR3 protein is CASSQAGDNEQFF. The CDR3 DNA reads as TGCGCCAGCAGCCAAGCCGGGGACAATGAGCAGTTCTTC.

The V call is TRBV3-1 (or the pseudogene TRBV3-2), the J call TRBJ2-3, with 11 nucleotides matching TRBD2. The V gene end was trimmed by 6 bases and the J gene end by 3 bases; junction bases not matched to a gene: 5. Germline assignment: CDR1 LGHDT and CDR2 YNNKEL (reference sequence). The CDR3 is made up of 15 amino acids. The CDR3 sequence is CASSQTSGETDTQYF. The CDR3 DNA is TGTGCCAGCAGTCAGACTAGCGGGGAAACAGATACGCAGTATTTT.

This clone has a single count. The V and J genes are TRBV6-5 and TRBJ2-3, with D perhaps matching TRBD2 (5 bases). Trimming shortened V by 8 bases and J by 6 bases, and 18 bases separated the two germline ends. The CDR3 is 14 residues long. CDR1 is MNHEY, CDR2 SVGAGI, per germline. CDR3 DNA sequence: TGTGCCAGCTGCCACACGGGTTCGGGGGATACGCAGTATTTT. It specifies CASCHTGSGDTQYF.

Turning to this clone: One junction end does not reproduce the germline sequence, and a read error may be involved. The CDR3 nucleotides are TGTGCCAGCAGCTTAGGGGCAGGGGGCAACCAGCCCCAGCATTTT. Protein: CASSLGAGGNQPQHF. This rearrangement joins TRBV7-8 to TRBJ1-5; TRBD1 aligns across 8 bases. CDR1 SGHVS and CDR2 FQNEAQ come from the germline V gene. The CDR3 is 15 residues long.

The V call is TRBV5-1, the J call TRBJ2-3; TRBD2 matches 12 bases. J lost 9 bases, V lost 0 bases, and 8 bases had no gene match. The germline V gene encodes CDR1 SGHRS and CDR2 YFSETQ. The CDR3 has 16 amino acids. DNA of the CDR3: TGCGCCAGCAGCTTGGGGGGTCCGACTAGCGGGGGAACGCAGTATTTT. Its protein product is CASSLGGPTSGGTQYF.

The chain has TRBV10-3 and TRBJ2-5, with 10 bases that match TRBD2. Trimming removed 3 bases from V and 3 bases from J; junction bases left unmatched: 4. Germline CDR1 is ENHRY and CDR2 is SYGVKD. CDR3 length: 15 amino acids. The CDR3 nucleotides read TGTGCCATCAGTGATAGCCTAGCGGGGGAAGAGACCCAGTACTTC. Encoded protein: CAISDSLAGEETQYF.

The chain links TRBV2 to TRBJ2-4, with 9 bases lining up with TRBD2. After removal of 3 bases from V and 8 bases from J, the junction contained 14 bases not matched to a gene. CDR3 length equals 17 residues. Germline-derived CDR1 and CDR2 are SNHLY and FYNNEI. The CDR3 spells CASSEGVSGGLLHIQYF. The CDR3 coding sequence is TGTGCCAGCAGTGAGGGGGTTAGCGGGGGATTGTTACACATTCAGTACTTC.

The chain recombines TRBV6-4 with TRBJ2-3; 12 bases are shared with TRBD2. J lost 6 bases, V lost 0 bases, and 4 bases had no gene match. Germline V gene sequence: CDR1 MRHNA, CDR2 SNTAGT. The CDR3 totals 16 residues. The CDR3 DNA is TGTGCCAGCAGTGACTCGTCTAGCGGGGGGGCCGATACGCAGTATTTT. As protein: CASSDSSSGGADTQYF.

DNA of the CDR3: TGTGCCAGCAGTGAAGGAGGGAATGGCTACACCTTC. It translates to CASSEGGNGYTF. The chain couples TRBV6-1 to TRBJ1-2; no clear D gene. The CDR3 runs to 12 residues. Germline assignment: CDR1 MNHNS and CDR2 SASEGT. V lost 1 base and J 6 bases, leaving 6 bases between the germline ends.

The rearrangement joins TRBV19 to TRBJ1-3; no definite D call. Trimming cost V 4 bases and J 0 bases, with 7 bases left between them. The CDR3 spans 14 residues. CDR1 and CDR2 (germline): LNHDA, SQIVND (reference sequence). CDR3 sequence: CASSTRYSGNTIYF. The CDR3 DNA sequence: TGTGCCAGTAGTACGCGGTACTCTGGAAACACCATATATTTT.

This rearrangement joins TRBV2 to TRBJ1-1; no firm D call. The V gene's germline CDR1 is SNHLY and CDR2 FYNNEI. The CDR3 consists of 13 residues. Trimming pared 8 bases from V and 3 bases from J, leaving 13 bases between. In DNA form, the CDR3 reads TGTGCCAGCGGGGTAATGAGGGACACTGAAGCTTTCTTT. Its protein is CASGVMRDTEAFF.

This rearrangement joins TRBV29-1 to TRBJ2-5; no firm D call. The CDR3 length is 13 residues. The V end was cut by 4 bases, the J end by 2 bases, with 11 bases between. Per the germline V gene, CDR1 is SQVTM and CDR2 is ANQGSEA. For the CDR3, the DNA is TGCAGCGTTGCTGACTCGCGGCAAGAGACCCAGTACTTC. It specifies CSVADSRQETQYF.

This clone was counted a single time. V and J are TRBV11-2 and TRBJ2-2, with a tentative D call TRBD2 (5 bases). CDR3 length: 14 amino acids. V lost 5 bases and J lost 4, with 11 bases in between. Germline V lookup: CDR1 SGHAT, CDR2 FQNNGV. This CDR3 is CASSPRRGTGELFF. The CDR3 DNA reads TGTGCCAGCAGCCCCCGTCGGGGCACCGGGGAGCTGTTTTTT.

V is TRBV7-2 and J is TRBJ2-3; the match to TRBD2 covers 9 bases. Germline V gene sequence: CDR1 SGHTA, CDR2 FQGNSA. This CDR3 region has 19 residues. The V and J ends lost 2 bases and 0 bases, in that order; junction bases with no gene match: 12. The DNA of the CDR3 is TGTGCCAGCAGCTTAAGAAGCGGTGGACTAGCGTATAGCACAGATACGCAGTATTTT. Encoded protein: CASSLRSGGLAYSTDTQYF.

This clone was counted a few times. The CDR3 nucleotides are TGTGCCTGGAGTGTAGGGACAGGGGGGTACACCGGGGAGCTGTTTTTT. Translation gives CAWSVGTGGYTGELFF. V and J are TRBV30 and TRBJ2-2; 11 bases align to TRBD1. V trimming: 0 bases; J trimming: 3 bases; junction bases outside the gene matches: 3. There are 16 residues in the CDR3. Germline assignment: CDR1 GTSNPN and CDR2 SVGIG (reference sequence).

CDR3 DNA sequence: TGTGCCAGTAGTATGGGAGACAGGTTCGGTGAAAAACTGTTTTTT. The encoded protein is CASSMGDRFGEKLFF. The V gene is TRBV19, the J gene TRBJ1-4; a possible D gene is TRBD1 (6 bases). Germline CDR1 reads LNHDA; CDR2 reads SQIVND (reference sequence). V was shortened by 3 bases and J by 7 bases, with 15 bases between the two germline ends. The CDR3 length is 15 residues.

The chain employs TRBV27 and TRBJ1-2, with 12 bases that match TRBD1. This CDR3 is built from 16 residues. CDR1 and CDR2 (germline): MNHEY, SMNVEV (reference sequence). The junction had 9 bases not matched to a gene; V was cut back by 6 bases and J by 4 bases. The CDR3 reads CASSPGQGAWGYGYTF. CDR3 DNA sequence: TGTGCCAGCAGCCCGGGACAGGGGGCGTGGGGCTATGGCTACACCTTC.

V gene TRBV29-1 combines with J gene TRBJ2-7; D perhaps matches TRBD2 (6 bases). V lost 7 bases, J lost 0 bases, and 19 bases lay in between. CDR1 SQVTM and CDR2 ANQGSEA come from the germline V gene. The CDR3 has 15 residues. CDR3 sequence reads: CSALNWDSGSYEQYF. The CDR3 region has the DNA TGCAGCGCCCTGAATTGGGACTCCGGCTCCTACGAGCAGTACTTC.

This chain joins TRBV9 and TRBJ1-3; D is uncertain. The CDR3 extends over 17 amino acids. V was trimmed by 0 bases and J by 0 bases, leaving 13 bases between them. CDR1 and CDR2 (germline): SGDLS, YYNGEE. This CDR3 is CASSVGRSVPSGNTIYF. The CDR3 DNA reads TGTGCCAGCAGCGTAGGCAGGTCCGTCCCCTCTGGAAACACCATATATTTT. Full variable domain (remainder filled in from reference TRBV9 and TRBJ1-3): DSGVTQTPKHLITATGQRVTLRCSPRSGDLSVYWYQQSLDQGLQFLIQYYNGEERAKGNILERFSAQQFPDLHSELNLSSLELGDSALYFCASSVGRSVPSGNTIYFGEGSWLTVV.

The rearrangement uses TRBV25-1 and TRBJ2-3; D perhaps matches TRBD2 (6 bases). V was trimmed by 10 bases and J by 1 base, leaving 15 bases between them. This CDR3 comprises 14 residues. CDR1 and CDR2 from the germline V gene are MGHDK and SYGVNS. CDR3 amino acids: CATRGGFGTDTQYF. The CDR3, as DNA: TGTGCCACCCGGGGAGGTTTCGGCACAGATACGCAGTATTTT.

This rearrangement joins TRBV10-3 to TRBJ1-3; possibly TRBD1 for D (6 bases). Germline V gene lookup returns CDR1 ENHRY and CDR2 SYGVKD. The CDR3 loop spans 15 amino acids. The V and J ends lost 0 bases and 2 bases respectively, with 8 bases between them. In DNA, the CDR3 is TGTGCCATCAGTGAGTCGGGGGCGACTGGAAACACCATATATTTT. Translating gives CAISESGATGNTIYF.

For the CDR3, the DNA is TGTGCCAGTAGTATAACGGGACTAGCGGGGAACATAGGAGAGACCCAGTACTTC. Protein: CASSITGLAGNIGETQYF. The rearrangement joins TRBV19 to TRBJ2-5, with TRBD2 matching over 13 bases. The CDR3 has 18 amino acids. The V gene's germline CDR1 is LNHDA and CDR2 SQIVND (reference sequence). Losses at the gene ends were 2 bases for V and 4 bases for J; bases not matched to a gene: 10.